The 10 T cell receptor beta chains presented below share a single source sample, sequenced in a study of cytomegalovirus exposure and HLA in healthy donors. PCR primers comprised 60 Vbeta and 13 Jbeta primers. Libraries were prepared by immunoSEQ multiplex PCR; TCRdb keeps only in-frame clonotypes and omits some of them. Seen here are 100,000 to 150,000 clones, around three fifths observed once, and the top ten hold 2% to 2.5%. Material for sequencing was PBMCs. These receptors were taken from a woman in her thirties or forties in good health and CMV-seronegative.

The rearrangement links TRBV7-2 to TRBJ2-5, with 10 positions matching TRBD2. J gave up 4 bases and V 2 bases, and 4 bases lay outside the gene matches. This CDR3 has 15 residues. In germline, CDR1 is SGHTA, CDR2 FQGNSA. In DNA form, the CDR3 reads TGTGCCAGCAGCTTACCGAGCGGGGGGGTAGAGACCCAGTACTTC. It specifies CASSLPSGGVETQYF.

CDR3 sequence (DNA): TGCAGCGCGGGGGGAAAGGGGGGACCTGAAGCTTTCTTT. Protein: CSAGGKGGPEAFF. The V and J genes are TRBV29-1 and TRBJ1-1; a weak D match, TRBD1 (6 bases). Between the trimmed V and J ends, which lost 7 bases and 6 bases, there was a span of 18 bases. The CDR3 spans 13 residues. CDR1 is SQVTM, CDR2 ANQGSEA, per germline.

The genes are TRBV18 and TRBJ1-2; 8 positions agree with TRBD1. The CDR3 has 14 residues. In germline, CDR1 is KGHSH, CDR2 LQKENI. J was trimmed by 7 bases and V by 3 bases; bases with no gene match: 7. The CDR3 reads CASSPPGGNGGYTF. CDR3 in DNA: TGTGCCAGCTCACCTCCAGGGGGCAATGGTGGCTACACCTTC. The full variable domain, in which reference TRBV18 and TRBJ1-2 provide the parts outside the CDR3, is NAGVMQNPRHLVRRRGQEARLRCSPMKGHSHVYWYRQLPEEGLKFMVYLQKENIIDESGMPKERFSAEFPKEGPSILRIQQVVRGDSAAYFCASSPPGGNGGYTFGSGTRLTVV.

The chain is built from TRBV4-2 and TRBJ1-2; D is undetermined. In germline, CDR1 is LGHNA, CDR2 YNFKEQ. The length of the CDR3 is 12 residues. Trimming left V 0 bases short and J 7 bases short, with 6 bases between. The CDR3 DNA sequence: TGTGCCAGCAGCCAAGAGGCTGGTGGCTACACCTTC. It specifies CASSQEAGGYTF.

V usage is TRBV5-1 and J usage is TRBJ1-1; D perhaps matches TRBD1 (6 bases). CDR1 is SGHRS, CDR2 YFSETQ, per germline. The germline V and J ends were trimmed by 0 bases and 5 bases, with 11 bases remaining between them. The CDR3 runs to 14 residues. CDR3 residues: CASSLEAGVTEAFF. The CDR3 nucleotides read TGCGCCAGCAGCTTGGAGGCAGGGGTTACTGAAGCTTTCTTT. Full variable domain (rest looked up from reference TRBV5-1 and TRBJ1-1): KAGVTQTPRYLIKTRGQQVTLSCSPISGHRSVSWYQQTPGQGLQFLFEYFSETQRNKGNFPGRFSGRQFSNSRSEMNVSTLELGDSALYLCASSLEAGVTEAFFGQGTRLTVV.

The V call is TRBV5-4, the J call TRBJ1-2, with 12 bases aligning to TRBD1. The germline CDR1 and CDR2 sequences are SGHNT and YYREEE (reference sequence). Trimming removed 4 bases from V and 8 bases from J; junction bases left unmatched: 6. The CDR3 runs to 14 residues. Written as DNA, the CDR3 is TGTGCCAGCAGCCGACCGGGACAGGGGGCGGGCTACACCTTC. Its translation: CASSRPGQGAGYTF.

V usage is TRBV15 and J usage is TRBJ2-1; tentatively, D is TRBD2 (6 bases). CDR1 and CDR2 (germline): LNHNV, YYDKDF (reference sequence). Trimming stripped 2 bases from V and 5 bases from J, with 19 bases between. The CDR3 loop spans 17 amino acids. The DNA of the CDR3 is TGTGCCACCAGCAGATTTGGTGGAGGGGCGGTCGACAATGAGCAGTTCTTC. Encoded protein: CATSRFGGGAVDNEQFF.

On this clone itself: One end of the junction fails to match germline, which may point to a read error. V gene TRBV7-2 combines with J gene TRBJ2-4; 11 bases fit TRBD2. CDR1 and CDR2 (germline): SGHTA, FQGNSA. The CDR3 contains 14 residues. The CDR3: CASSLAGGRNIQYF. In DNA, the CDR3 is TGTGCCAGCAGCCTAGCGGGGGGAAGGAACATTCAGTACTTC.

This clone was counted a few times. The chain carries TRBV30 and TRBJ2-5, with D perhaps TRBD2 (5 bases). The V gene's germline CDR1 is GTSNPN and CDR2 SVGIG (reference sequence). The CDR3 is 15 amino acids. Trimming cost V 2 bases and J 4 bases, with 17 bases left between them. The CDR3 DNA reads TGTGCCTGGAGTAGTCGGGGATCGTTTGGAGAGACCCAGTACTTC. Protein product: CAWSSRGSFGETQYF.

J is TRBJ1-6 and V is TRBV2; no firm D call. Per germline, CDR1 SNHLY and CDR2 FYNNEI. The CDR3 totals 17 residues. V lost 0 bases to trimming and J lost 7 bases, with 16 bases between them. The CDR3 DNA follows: TGTGCCAGCAGTGAAGCGCTCCGGAGGGTAGGAAATTCACCCCTCCACTTT. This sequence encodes CASSEALRRVGNSPLHF.